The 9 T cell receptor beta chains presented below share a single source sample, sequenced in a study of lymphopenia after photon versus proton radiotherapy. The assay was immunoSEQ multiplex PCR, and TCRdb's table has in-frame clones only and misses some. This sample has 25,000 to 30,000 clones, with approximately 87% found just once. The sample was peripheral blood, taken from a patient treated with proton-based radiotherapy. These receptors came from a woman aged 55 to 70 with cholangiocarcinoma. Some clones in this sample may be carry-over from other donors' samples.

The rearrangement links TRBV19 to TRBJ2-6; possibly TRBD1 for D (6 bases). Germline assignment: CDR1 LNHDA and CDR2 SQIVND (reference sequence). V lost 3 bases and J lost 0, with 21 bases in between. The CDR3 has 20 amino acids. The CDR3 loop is CASSIGIRAGASSGANVLTF. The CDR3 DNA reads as TGTGCCAGTAGTATCGGGATCCGGGCAGGGGCCAGCTCTGGGGCCAACGTCCTGACTTTC.

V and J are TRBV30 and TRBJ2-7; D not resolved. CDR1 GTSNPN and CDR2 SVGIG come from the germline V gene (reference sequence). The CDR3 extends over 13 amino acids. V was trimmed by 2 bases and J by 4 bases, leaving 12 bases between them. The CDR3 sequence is CAWSLSNLYEQYF. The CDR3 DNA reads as TGTGCCTGGAGTTTGAGTAATCTTTACGAGCAGTACTTC.

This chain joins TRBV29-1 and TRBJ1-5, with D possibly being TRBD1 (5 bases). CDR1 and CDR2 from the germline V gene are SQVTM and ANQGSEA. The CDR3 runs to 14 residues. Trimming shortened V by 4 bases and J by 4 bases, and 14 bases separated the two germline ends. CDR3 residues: CSVAEDIRNQPQHF. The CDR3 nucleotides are TGCAGCGTTGCCGAGGACATACGTAATCAGCCCCAGCATTTT.

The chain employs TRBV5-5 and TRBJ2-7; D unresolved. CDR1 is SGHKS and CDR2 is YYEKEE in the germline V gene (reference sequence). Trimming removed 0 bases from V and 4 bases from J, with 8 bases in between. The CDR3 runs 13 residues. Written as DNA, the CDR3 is TGTGCCAGCAGCTTGGTTCACCCATACGAGCAGTACTTC. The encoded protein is CASSLVHPYEQYF.

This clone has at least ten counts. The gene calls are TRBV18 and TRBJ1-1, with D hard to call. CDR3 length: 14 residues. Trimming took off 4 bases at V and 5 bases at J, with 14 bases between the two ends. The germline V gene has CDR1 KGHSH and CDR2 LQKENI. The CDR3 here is CASSLGREGTEAFF. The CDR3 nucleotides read TGTGCCAGCTCACTGGGGAGGGAGGGTACTGAAGCTTTCTTT. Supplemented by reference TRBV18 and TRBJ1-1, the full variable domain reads NAGVMQNPRHLVRRRGQEARLRCSPMKGHSHVYWYRQLPEEGLKFMVYLQKENIIDESGMPKERFSAEFPKEGPSILRIQQVVRGDSAAYFCASSLGREGTEAFFGQGTRLTVV.

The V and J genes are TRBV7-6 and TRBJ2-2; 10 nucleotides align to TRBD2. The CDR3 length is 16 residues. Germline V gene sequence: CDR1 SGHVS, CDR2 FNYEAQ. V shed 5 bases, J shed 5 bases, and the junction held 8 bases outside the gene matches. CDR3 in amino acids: CASSIPSGSGTGELFF. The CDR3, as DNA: TGTGCCAGCAGCATTCCTAGCGGGAGTGGAACCGGGGAGCTGTTTTTT.

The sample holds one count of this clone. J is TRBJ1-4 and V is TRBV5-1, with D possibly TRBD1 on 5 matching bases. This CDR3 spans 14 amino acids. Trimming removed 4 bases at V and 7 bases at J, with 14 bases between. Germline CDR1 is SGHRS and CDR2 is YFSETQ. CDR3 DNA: TGCGCCAGCAGCCCCGACAGCCCTCGTGAAAAACTGTTTTTT. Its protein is CASSPDSPREKLFF.

CDR3 nucleotides: TGCGCCAGCAAATCGAGGACGACAAGAAATAACTATGGCTACACCTTC. As protein: CASKSRTTRNNYGYTF. V gene TRBV5-1 combines with J gene TRBJ1-2, with no clear D. Trimming removed 6 bases at V and 1 base at J, with 19 bases between. Germline values: CDR1 SGHRS, CDR2 YFSETQ. The CDR3 spans 16 residues. Together with reference TRBV5-1 and TRBJ1-2, the CDR3 gives the full variable domain: KAGVTQTPRYLIKTRGQQVTLSCSPISGHRSVSWYQQTPGQGLQFLFEYFSETQRNKGNFPGRFSGRQFSNSRSEMNVSTLELGDSALYLCASKSRTTRNNYGYTFGSGTRLTVV.

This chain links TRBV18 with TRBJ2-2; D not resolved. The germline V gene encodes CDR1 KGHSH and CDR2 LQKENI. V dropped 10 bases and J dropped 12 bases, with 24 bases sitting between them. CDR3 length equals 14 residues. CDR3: CATSQGPFSDQLFF. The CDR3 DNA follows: TGTGCCACTTCACAAGGGCCCTTTTCGGACCAGCTGTTTTTT.